This section outlines one T cell receptor beta chain sequence together with its context. Its specificity is not known. Measured with immunoSEQ multiplex PCR; TCRdb has only the in-frame clones, and not every one. The sample carries around 100,000 clones, approximately 89% recorded once. With 5 bases clipped from V and 8 bases from J, the junction kept 2 bases outside the gene matches. CDR3 size: 13 residues. The germline V gene has CDR1 SGHTA and CDR2 FQGNSA. This sample is part of a study of T cell responses to AZD1222 COVID-19 vaccine. Whole-study results and caveats: Regions left unmutated in variants are reportedly the target of nearly half of spike-specific TCRs. Repertoire collection took place solely once the T cell response had peaked. Spike-specific TCR depth and breadth grew after two AZD1222 doses.

The sequence derives from an adult who received the MenACWY meningococcal vaccine as a control. The chain links TRBV7-2 to TRBJ1-4; 10 bases are a match to TRBD1. The sample here was peripheral blood, taken 28 days after the second dose of the MenACWY control vaccine. The CDR3 sequence is CASSPGQGEKLFF. The CDR3 nucleotides are TGTGCCAGCAGCCCGGGACAGGGGGAAAAACTGTTTTTT.